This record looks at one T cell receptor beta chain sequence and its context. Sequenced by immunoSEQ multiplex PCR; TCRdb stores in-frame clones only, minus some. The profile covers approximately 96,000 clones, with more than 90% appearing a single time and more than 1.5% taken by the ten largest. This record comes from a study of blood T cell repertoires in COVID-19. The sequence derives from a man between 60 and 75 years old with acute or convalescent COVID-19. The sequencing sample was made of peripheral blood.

This CDR3 is CASGREYEQYF. Here the CDR3 DNA reads TGTGCCAGCGGCAGGGAATACGAGCAGTACTTC. The V gene is TRBV5-5, the J gene TRBJ2-7, with D possibly being TRBD1 (5 bases). This CDR3 region has 11 residues. The V and J ends lost 7 bases and 4 bases respectively, with 9 bases between them. Germline V gene lookup returns CDR1 SGHKS and CDR2 YYEKEE (reference sequence).